The 16 T cell receptor beta chains below come from one sample, sequenced in a study of T cell responses to AZD1222 COVID-19 vaccine. Sequencing used immunoSEQ multiplex PCR; TCRdb keeps in-frame clones, though not all of them. The sample contains about 120,000 clones, around 90% of which appear only once. Here the sequenced sample was peripheral blood, taken on day 0 of AZD1222 vaccination. Receptor source: an adult in good health.

The CDR3 protein is CASRVRQGAAYEQYF. The CDR3 nucleotides read TGTGCCAGTAGAGTCCGACAGGGGGCGGCCTACGAGCAGTACTTC. The chain links TRBV19 to TRBJ2-7, with TRBD1 matching over 10 bases. With V trimmed by 6 bases and J by 2 bases, 7 bases remained unmatched. The CDR3 length is 15 residues. Germline-derived CDR1 and CDR2 are LNHDA and SQIVND (reference sequence).

The V call is TRBV6-5, the J call TRBJ2-1; TRBD2 agrees at 10 bases. Germline V gives CDR1 MNHEY, CDR2 SVGAGI. V dropped 6 bases and J dropped 4; count of bases not matched to a gene: 6. The CDR3 is 15 residues long. For the CDR3, the DNA is TGTGCCAGCAGCTTCGGGACTAGCGATTACAATGAGCAGTTCTTC. It yields the protein CASSFGTSDYNEQFF.

The CDR3 region is CASSRLPGQGTNGYTF. Here the CDR3 DNA reads TGCGCCAGCAGCCGATTACCGGGACAGGGAACAAATGGCTACACCTTC. The rearrangement links TRBV4-1 to TRBJ1-2, with 9 bases lining up with TRBD1. V dropped 4 bases and J dropped 6; count of bases not matched to a gene: 12. The CDR3 is 16 amino acids. Germline V CDR1 and CDR2: MGHRA, YSYEKL.

The chain links TRBV14 to TRBJ2-1, with 9 bases fitting TRBD1. V lost 5 bases to trimming and J lost 6 bases; unmatched junction nucleotides: 5. Germline CDR1 is SGHDN and CDR2 is FVKESK. The CDR3 covers 14 residues. This chain's CDR3 is CASSGTGTLNEQFF. The CDR3 DNA follows: TGTGCCAGCAGCGGGACAGGGACACTCAATGAGCAGTTCTTC. The full variable domain, with the rest looked up from reference TRBV14 and TRBJ2-1, is EAGVTQFPSHSVIEKGQTVTLRCDPISGHDNLYWYRRVMGKEIKFLLHFVKESKQDESGMPNNRFLAERTGGTYSTLKVQPAELEDSGVYFCASSGTGTLNEQFFGPGTRLTVL.

The rearrangement uses TRBV7-2 and TRBJ2-5; 10 bases agree with TRBD1. J gave up 1 base and V 4 bases, and 3 bases lay outside the gene matches. This CDR3 contains 15 residues. In germline, CDR1 is SGHTA, CDR2 FQGNSA. CDR3 amino acids: CASSWDRGFQETQYF. CDR3 in DNA: TGTGCCAGCAGCTGGGACAGGGGTTTCCAAGAGACCCAGTACTTC.

This clone was recorded a few times. V is TRBV12-3 or TRBV12-4 and J is TRBJ1-6; D is undetermined. V was cut by 9 bases and J by 9 bases, with 9 bases left in between. The CDR3 consists of 11 residues. Here the CDR3 reads CASAGFSPLHF. The CDR3, as DNA: TGTGCCAGTGCCGGGTTTTCACCCCTCCACTTT.

The chain recombines TRBV18 with TRBJ1-1, with TRBD1 as a possible D gene (6 bases). The V end lost 5 bases, the J end lost 5 bases, and 21 bases lay between the germline ends. The CDR3 contains 16 residues. Germline assignment: CDR1 KGHSH and CDR2 LQKENI. The CDR3 loop reads CASSNSQTRGRTEAFF. The CDR3 bases are TGTGCCAGCTCAAACTCACAGACCAGGGGACGAACTGAAGCTTTCTTT.

V is TRBV5-1 and J is TRBJ1-1, with 9 bases matching TRBD1. The V and J ends lost 4 bases and 1 base, in that order; junction bases with no gene match: 11. The CDR3 has 17 amino acids. Germline CDR1 and CDR2: SGHRS and YFSETQ. The CDR3: CASSLRDRADPNTEAFF. CDR3 nucleotide sequence: TGCGCCAGCAGCCTCCGGGACAGGGCCGATCCGAACACTGAAGCTTTCTTT.

CDR3 loop: CASHRQLNTEAFF. DNA of the CDR3: TGTGCCAGCCATCGACAGTTGAACACTGAAGCTTTCTTT. The rearrangement links TRBV5-6 to TRBJ1-1; a weak D match, TRBD1 (5 bases). Germline V gene lookup returns CDR1 SGHDT and CDR2 YYEEEE. The V end lost 7 bases, the J end lost 0 bases, and 10 bases lay between the germline ends. The CDR3 covers 13 residues.

Points on this clone: Other nucleotide sequences in the sample specify the same CDR3. The J gene is TRBJ1-1, the V gene TRBV19; maybe TRBD1 (6 bases). The length of the CDR3 is 13 residues. The germline gives CDR1 LNHDA, CDR2 SQIVND (reference sequence). Deletions cut 3 bases from V and 4 bases from J, with 9 bases between. The chain's CDR3 is CASSIRGGTEAFF. CDR3 DNA sequence: TGTGCCAGTAGTATCAGAGGGGGCACTGAAGCTTTCTTT.

The sample holds a few counts of this clone. The chain recombines TRBV4-2 with TRBJ2-1, with 15 bases fitting TRBD2. With 4 bases clipped from V and 7 bases from J, the junction kept 8 bases outside the gene matches. Germline CDR1 LGHNA, CDR2 YNFKEQ. The CDR3 covers 17 residues. CDR3 sequence reads: CASSRGLAGGRSNEQFF. The CDR3 DNA follows: TGTGCCAGCAGCCGCGGACTAGCGGGAGGGCGTAGTAATGAGCAGTTCTTC.

The chain recombines TRBV6-5 with TRBJ1-5, with 9 nucleotides matching TRBD1. Losses at the gene ends were 4 bases for V and 2 bases for J; bases not matched to a gene: 6. Germline-derived CDR1 and CDR2 are MNHEY and SVGAGI. The CDR3 length is 16 residues. The CDR3 loop is CASSSGTGNRNQPQHF. In nucleotides, the CDR3 is TGTGCCAGCAGTTCCGGGACAGGGAATCGCAATCAGCCCCAGCATTTT.

This clone was detected ten times or more. The J gene is TRBJ1-1, the V gene TRBV4-3; TRBD1 is a possible D gene (6 bases). The germline V and J ends were trimmed by 0 bases and 11 bases, with 19 bases remaining between them. Germline assignment: CDR1 LGHNA and CDR2 YSLEER. This CDR3 has 15 amino acids. CDR3 nucleotides: TGCGCCAGCAGCCAAGATATTTACTCCGGTACAGGGGCTTTCTTT. It yields the protein CASSQDIYSGTGAFF.

This rearrangement joins TRBV20-1 to TRBJ2-3; a possible D gene is TRBD2 (6 bases). Germline CDR1 reads DFQATT; CDR2 reads SNEGSKA (reference sequence). This CDR3 contains 11 residues. The CDR3 is CRTGGIDTQYF. In DNA form, the CDR3 reads TGCCGCACCGGGGGTATCGATACGCAGTATTTT.

V usage is TRBV27 and J usage is TRBJ2-5, with TRBD2 matching over 7 bases. This CDR3 contains 15 residues. J gave up 3 bases and V 5 bases, and 9 bases lay outside the gene matches. Germline CDR1 is MNHEY and CDR2 is SMNVEV (reference sequence). Here the CDR3 reads CASSDYGAGKETQYF. The CDR3 region has the DNA TGTGCCAGCAGTGATTACGGAGCGGGAAAAGAGACCCAGTACTTC.

This clone was picked up one time. The chain recombines TRBV6-5 with TRBJ2-7, with a weak D call TRBD2 (6 bases). In germline, CDR1 is MNHEY, CDR2 SVGAGI. The ends were cut back, 2 bases at V and 5 bases at J, with 16 bases in the middle. The CDR3 totals 15 residues. The CDR3 region has the DNA TGTGCCAGCAGTTACAATGGAGGGGCGCAGAACGAGCAGTACTTC. This encodes CASSYNGGAQNEQYF.